This passage covers 30 T cell receptor beta chains from one sample sequenced in a study of shared clonotypes between healthy human individuals. Cells designated naive CD8 were CD45RO-negative and were positively selected for CCR7, with terminally differentiated effector memory CD45RA+ cells excluded. The protocol was immunoSEQ multiplex PCR, while the TCRdb copy is restricted to in-frame clones and leaves out a portion. This sample has about 2.1 million clones, with just under 95% found just once. Sample: naive CD8+ T cells from PBMCs. The receptors come from a man in his late teens or twenties in good health. Some clones in this sample may be carry-over from other donors' samples.

The rearrangement joins TRBV5-1 to TRBJ2-2; a weak D match, TRBD2 (5 bases). The V end was cut by 5 bases, the J end by 8 bases, with 13 bases between. CDR1 is SGHRS and CDR2 is YFSETQ in the germline V gene. This CDR3 contains 13 residues. The CDR3 region has the DNA TGCGCCAGCAGGGAGGACCTCATAGGGGAGCTGTTTTTT. Protein sequence: CASREDLIGELFF. Complete variable domain (other parts from reference TRBV5-1 and TRBJ2-2): KAGVTQTPRYLIKTRGQQVTLSCSPISGHRSVSWYQQTPGQGLQFLFEYFSETQRNKGNFPGRFSGRQFSNSRSEMNVSTLELGDSALYLCASREDLIGELFFGEGSRLTVL.

The chain uses TRBV6-6 and TRBJ1-4; D gene unclear. The CDR3 covers 12 residues. The germline CDR1 and CDR2 sequences are MNHNY and SVGAGI (reference sequence). The ends were cut back, 6 bases at V and 8 bases at J, with 10 bases in the middle. CDR3 region: CASSPQREKLFF. CDR3 in DNA: TGTGCCAGCAGCCCCCAGAGGGAAAAACTGTTTTTT.

In this sample, this clone turned up once. J is TRBJ2-1 and V is TRBV6-1; tentatively, D is TRBD1 (6 bases). This CDR3 region has 16 residues. V was trimmed by 3 bases and J by 5 bases, leaving 17 bases between them. Looked up from germline, CDR1 is MNHNS and CDR2 is SASEGT. CDR3 sequence: CASSESGTPWDNEQFF. In nucleotides, the CDR3 is TGTGCCAGCAGTGAGTCCGGGACACCCTGGGACAATGAGCAGTTCTTC.

This clone was detected only once. This sequence joins TRBV10-3 and TRBJ2-3, with D perhaps TRBD2 (5 bases). In germline, CDR1 is ENHRY, CDR2 SYGVKD. The CDR3 covers 15 residues. V lost 6 bases and J 0 bases, leaving 13 bases between the germline ends. In nucleotides, the CDR3 is TGTGCCATCAGGGCCGGACTGGCAAGCACAGATACGCAGTATTTT. As protein: CAIRAGLASTDTQYF.

The chain couples TRBV2 to TRBJ2-7; 13 bases align to TRBD2. The CDR3 consists of 16 residues. The ends lost 8 bases at V and 3 bases at J; junction bases unmatched: 10. CDR1 is SNHLY, CDR2 FYNNEI, per germline. As DNA, the CDR3 is TGTGCCAGCCCGAACAGCCGGACTAGCGGGAGCTACGAGCAGTACTTC. It is translated as CASPNSRTSGSYEQYF. The variable domain in full, completed from reference TRBV2 and TRBJ2-7, reads EPEVTQTPSHQVTQMGQEVILRCVPISNHLYFYWYRQILGQKVEFLVSFYNNEISEKSEIFDDQFSVERPDGSNFTLKIRSTKLEDSAMYFCASPNSRTSGSYEQYFGPGTRLTVT.

As for this clone: The identical CDR3 is also encoded by other nucleotide sequences in the sample. V and J are TRBV27 and TRBJ2-1; TRBD2 agrees at 7 bases. The germline CDR1 and CDR2 sequences are MNHEY and SMNVEV (reference sequence). The CDR3 is 15 residues long. Trimming cost V 3 bases and J 3 bases; bases outside gene matches: 5. CDR3 DNA: TGTGCCAGCAGTTTGTCCGCGGGAGTCTACAATGAGCAGTTCTTC. Encoded protein: CASSLSAGVYNEQFF.

The CDR3 region is CATSRERGRANEQFF. The CDR3 nucleotides are TGTGCCACCAGCAGAGAGCGCGGGAGGGCCAATGAGCAGTTCTTC. The chain joins TRBV15 to TRBJ2-1, with 9 bases fitting TRBD2. J lost 6 bases, V lost 0 bases, and 3 bases had no gene match. Germline values: CDR1 LNHNV, CDR2 YYDKDF (reference sequence). This CDR3 has 15 residues.

The chain is built from TRBV14 and TRBJ2-2; no clear D gene. The CDR3 is 13 amino acids. Trimming left V 0 bases short and J 5 bases short, with 4 bases between. Germline lookup yields CDR1 SGHDN and CDR2 FVKESK. The CDR3 here is CASSQDRTGELFF. As DNA, the CDR3 is TGTGCCAGCAGCCAAGACAGGACCGGGGAGCTGTTTTTT.

Comments on this clone: The sample carries other DNA sequences with the same CDR3. The chain couples TRBV9 to TRBJ2-7, with D maybe TRBD1 (5 bases). CDR3 length: 14 residues. CDR1 and CDR2 from the germline V gene are SGDLS and YYNGEE. Trimming cost V 4 bases and J 0 bases, with 11 bases left between them. The CDR3 reads CASSTGAASYEQYF. The CDR3 DNA reads TGTGCCAGCAGCACAGGAGCTGCCTCCTACGAGCAGTACTTC.

The chain carries TRBV5-4 and TRBJ1-1; D is unclear. The CDR3 extends over 15 amino acids. Germline values: CDR1 SGHNT, CDR2 YYREEE (reference sequence). Between the trimmed V and J ends, which lost 4 bases and 0 bases, there was a span of 13 bases. The CDR3 DNA sequence: TGTGCCAGCAGCCCGGAACCGGGGATGAACACTGAAGCTTTCTTT. It is translated as CASSPEPGMNTEAFF.

The V call is TRBV19, the J call TRBJ2-4, with D possibly matching TRBD1 (7 bases). Germline assignment: CDR1 LNHDA and CDR2 SQIVND (reference sequence). The V end lost 5 bases, the J end lost 9 bases, and 17 bases lay between the germline ends. The CDR3 has 14 amino acids. The CDR3 nucleotides read TGTGCCAGTAGTCATGACAGGGCAGCGGGCATTCAGTACTTC. This encodes CASSHDRAAGIQYF.

On this clone itself: The sample contains more than one DNA sequence encoding this CDR3. This sequence joins TRBV4-2 and TRBJ2-7; 10 nucleotides line up with TRBD2. Per germline, CDR1 LGHNA and CDR2 YNFKEQ. The CDR3 spans 15 residues. With V trimmed by 1 base and J by 3 bases, 3 bases remained unmatched. CDR3 nucleotide sequence: TGTGCCAGCAGCCAAGGCCCTAGCGGGAGCTACGAGCAGTACTTC. Translation: CASSQGPSGSYEQYF.

In the case of this clone: The same CDR3 also results from other DNA sequences found in this sample. The chain's CDR3 is CASSIWGLGELFF. CDR3 nucleotide sequence: TGTGCCAGTAGTATATGGGGGCTCGGGGAGCTGTTTTTT. The rearrangement joins TRBV19 to TRBJ2-2; perhaps TRBD1 as D (6 bases). The germline V gene encodes CDR1 LNHDA and CDR2 SQIVND (reference sequence). This CDR3 is 13 amino acids long. Trimming removed 2 bases at V and 7 bases at J, with 8 bases between.

With regard to this clone: Other nucleotide sequences in the sample specify the same CDR3. This chain joins TRBV7-9 and TRBJ1-1; 7 bases are shared with TRBD1. CDR3 length: 14 amino acids. V was pared by 4 bases and J by 1 base, with 3 bases of the junction left unmatched. The V gene's germline CDR1 is SEHNR and CDR2 FQNEAQ (reference sequence). CDR3 loop: CASSSGQRNTEAFF. CDR3 in DNA: TGTGCCAGCAGCTCGGGACAGAGGAACACTGAAGCTTTCTTT.

The chain is built from TRBV7-8 and TRBJ1-1, with a possible D match to TRBD1 (5 bases). The CDR3 spans 15 residues. Trimming took off 1 base at V and 4 bases at J, with 13 bases between the two ends. In germline, CDR1 is SGHVS, CDR2 FQNEAQ. Here the CDR3 reads CASSLGPYGTTEAFF. Here the CDR3 DNA reads TGTGCCAGCAGCTTAGGGCCTTACGGGACCACTGAAGCTTTCTTT.

This clone has just one count. The CDR3: CASRLMTGGSTEAFF. The CDR3 region has the DNA TGTGCCAGCAGACTGATGACAGGGGGGAGCACTGAAGCTTTCTTT. The chain links TRBV6-1 to TRBJ1-1; 9 bases are shared with TRBD1. This CDR3 spans 15 amino acids. Germline V gives CDR1 MNHNS, CDR2 SASEGT. V gave up 6 bases and J gave up 4 bases; unmatched junction bases: 9.

The chain has TRBV18 and TRBJ2-4; D gene uncertain. In germline, CDR1 is KGHSH, CDR2 LQKENI. The germline V and J ends were trimmed by 2 bases and 0 bases, with 5 bases remaining between them. This CDR3 contains 14 residues. CDR3 region: CASSPEAAKNIQYF. The DNA of the CDR3 is TGTGCCAGCTCACCAGAGGCAGCCAAAAACATTCAGTACTTC.

This clone came up once. The chain combines TRBV7-8 with TRBJ2-1; TRBD2 matches at 14 bases. The CDR3 consists of 15 residues. Trimming cost V 5 bases and J 7 bases; bases outside gene matches: 4. The germline V gene has CDR1 SGHVS and CDR2 FQNEAQ. CDR3 region: CASSGGLAGGNEQFF. In nucleotides, the CDR3 is TGTGCCAGCAGCGGAGGACTAGCGGGAGGAAATGAGCAGTTCTTC.

The chain is built from TRBV29-1 and TRBJ2-1, with D tentatively TRBD2 (5 bases). CDR3 length: 13 amino acids. Deletions cut 7 bases from V and 7 bases from J, with 17 bases between. CDR1 SQVTM and CDR2 ANQGSEA come from the germline V gene. CDR3 nucleotides: TGCAGCGCTGATAGCGTTATCAGGAATGAGCAGTTCTTC. Protein product: CSADSVIRNEQFF.

The genes are TRBV28 and TRBJ2-7; TRBD2 is a possible D gene (7 bases). Trimming left V 2 bases short and J 5 bases short, with 13 bases between. CDR1 and CDR2 (germline): MDHEN, SYDVKM. The CDR3 is made up of 14 amino acids. CDR3 protein: CASSLVGGGDEQYF. The CDR3 DNA is TGTGCCAGCAGTTTAGTCGGAGGGGGGGACGAGCAGTACTTC.

The genes are TRBV7-8 and TRBJ2-5; D may be TRBD2 (6 bases). CDR3 length: 14 amino acids. CDR1 and CDR2 (germline): SGHVS, FQNEAQ. Trimming pared 6 bases from V and 1 base from J, leaving 12 bases between. DNA for the CDR3: TGTGCCAGCAGAGCCCGGGACTTCCAAGAGACCCAGTACTTC. Its protein product is CASRARDFQETQYF.

For the CDR3, the DNA is TGTGCCAGCAGCTTGCATGACAGGGGGCAAGCACAGCCCCAGCATTTT. It yields the protein CASSLHDRGQAQPQHF. The rearrangement links TRBV5-8 to TRBJ1-5; 10 bases are a match to TRBD1. The CDR3 is made up of 16 amino acids. Trimming removed 1 base from V and 7 bases from J; junction bases left unmatched: 8. In germline, CDR1 is SGHTS, CDR2 YDEGEE.

CDR3 coding DNA: TGTGCCAGCAGGTCGAGGGGATTCGATGAGCAGTTCTTC. This sequence encodes CASRSRGFDEQFF. V usage is TRBV27 and J usage is TRBJ2-1; D could derive from TRBD1 or TRBD2 (5 bases each). CDR1 and CDR2 (germline): MNHEY, SMNVEV (reference sequence). V lost 6 bases, J lost 8 bases, and 14 bases lay in between. There are 13 residues in the CDR3.

Regarding this clone: The same CDR3 also results from other DNA sequences found in this sample. V gene TRBV19 combines with J gene TRBJ2-1, with D perhaps being TRBD1 or TRBD2 (5 bases each). CDR3 length: 14 amino acids. Trimming removed 7 bases from V and 0 bases from J, with 10 bases in between. Germline V gene sequence: CDR1 LNHDA, CDR2 SQIVND (reference sequence). The CDR3 here is CASKRQGSYNEQFF. In nucleotides, the CDR3 is TGTGCCAGTAAGCGGCAGGGCTCCTACAATGAGCAGTTCTTC.

This clone appeared a few times. The V gene is TRBV30, the J gene TRBJ1-2; perhaps TRBD1 as D (5 bases). V was trimmed by 3 bases and J by 9 bases, leaving 11 bases between them. The CDR3 length is 11 residues. The germline gives CDR1 GTSNPN, CDR2 SVGIG (reference sequence). DNA for the CDR3: TGTGCCTGGAGCCCCGGGACTAGCTACACCTTC. Amino acid sequence: CAWSPGTSYTF.

Turning to this clone: This sample includes further DNA sequences coding for the same CDR3. The rearrangement joins TRBV11-2 to TRBJ2-7; D remains ambiguous. Germline values: CDR1 SGHAT, CDR2 FQNNGV. V was shortened by 2 bases and J by 6 bases, with 5 bases between the two germline ends. The CDR3 consists of 11 residues. CDR3 sequence: CASSLTGEQYF. Written as DNA, the CDR3 is TGTGCCAGCAGCTTAACGGGCGAGCAGTACTTC.

This chain links TRBV6-1 with TRBJ2-7; 8 bases line up with TRBD2. Germline CDR1 and CDR2: MNHNS and SASEGT. Trimming cost V 2 bases and J 7 bases; bases outside gene matches: 1. This CDR3 region has 12 residues. DNA for the CDR3: TGTGCCAGCAGTGAACTAGCGGGTGAGCAGTACTTC. It yields the protein CASSELAGEQYF.

The CDR3 DNA is TGTGCCACCAGCATTACTCGCTCTGGGGCCAACGTCCTGACTTTC. Protein: CATSITRSGANVLTF. The chain has TRBV15 and TRBJ2-6; D is ambiguous. The CDR3 runs 15 residues. Trimming pared 4 bases from V and 0 bases from J, leaving 7 bases between. Per the germline V gene, CDR1 is LNHNV and CDR2 is YYDKDF (reference sequence). The variable domain in full, completed from reference TRBV15 and TRBJ2-6, reads DAMVIQNPRYQVTQFGKPVTLSCSQTLNHNVMYWYQQKSSQAPKLLFHYYDKDFNNEADTPDNFQSRRPNTSFCFLDIRSPGLGDTAMYLCATSITRSGANVLTFGAGSRLTVL.

CDR3 loop: CASSYSRSAEKLFF. The CDR3, as DNA: TGTGCCAGCAGTTACTCGAGGTCAGCTGAAAAACTGTTTTTT. The chain combines TRBV6-5 with TRBJ1-4, with no clear D. The CDR3 consists of 14 residues. With 0 bases removed from V and 7 bases from J, the gap between germline ends came to 9 bases. Per the germline V gene, CDR1 is MNHEY and CDR2 is SVGAGI.

This chain joins TRBV27 and TRBJ2-7; no definite D call. CDR3 length: 14 amino acids. Between the trimmed V and J ends, which lost 5 bases and 3 bases, there was a span of 14 bases. Germline V lookup: CDR1 MNHEY, CDR2 SMNVEV (reference sequence). The CDR3, as DNA: TGTGCCAGCAGTCCCAGCGTCATGAGCTACGAGCAGTACTTC. Encoded protein: CASSPSVMSYEQYF.